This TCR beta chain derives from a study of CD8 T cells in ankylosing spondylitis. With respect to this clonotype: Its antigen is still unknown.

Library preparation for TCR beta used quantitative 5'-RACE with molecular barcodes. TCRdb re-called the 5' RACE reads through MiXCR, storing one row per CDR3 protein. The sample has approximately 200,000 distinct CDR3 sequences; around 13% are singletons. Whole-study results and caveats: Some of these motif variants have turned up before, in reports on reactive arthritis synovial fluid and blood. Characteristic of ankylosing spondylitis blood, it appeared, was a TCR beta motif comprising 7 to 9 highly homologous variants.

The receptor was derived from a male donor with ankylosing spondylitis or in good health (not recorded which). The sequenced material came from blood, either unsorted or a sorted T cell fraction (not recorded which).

The CDR3 here is CSVPFRDYNEQFF. CDR3 in DNA: TGCAGCGTTCCATTTCGGGACTACAATGAGCAGTTCTTC. This rearrangement joins TRBV29-1 to TRBJ2-1; a possible D gene is TRBD2 (5 bases). The CDR3 consists of 13 residues. The germline V and J ends were trimmed by 5 bases and 3 bases, with 11 bases remaining between them. The germline V gene encodes CDR1 SQVTM and CDR2 ANQGSEA.